This paragraph reports one TCR beta chain. This clonotype was seen a few times. No antigen is known for it. Base qualities are missing; no much larger clone stands one base away. The sample comes from a study of T cell repertoires in cytomegalovirus infection (dated by TCRdb to the late 2010s). Looking at the study overall: Alongside well-studied HLA-B-restricted epitopes, the peptide stimulations were aimed at recently identified HLA-C-restricted CMV epitopes, whose presentation resists viral immunomodulation. Donor HLA type was relevant to the analysis, because carriage of CMV infection together with the matching HLA type was indicated by public TCR beta signatures.

The treatment or condition label on this specimen signifies: in vitro stimulation with specific CMV peptide epitopes to enrich CMV-specific T cells. Reads for this sample came from an Illumina HiSeq 1500. TCRdb reprocessing: public reads trimmed at Q25 with fastp, clones called with MiXCR, in-frame beta chains kept. CDR3 protein sequences are deduplicated, and each keeps its most common genes and DNA. This sample holds approximately 730,000 distinct CDR3 sequences; 30% to 35% were observed only once. Of the sample, 15% to 20% is held by the ten largest clones. The full study reports these points: In both this cohort and an independent roughly 330-donor cohort, the cumulative frequency of public TCR beta family members distinguished carriers of CMV infection plus the relevant HLA type. The ex vivo response was dominated by HLA-C-restricted CMV-specific TCR beta clonotypes, and the single most frequent clonotype in two of eight donors was supplied by these HLA-C-restricted clonotypes.

The germline V gene encodes CDR1 SGHNT and CDR2 YYREEE (reference sequence). Clipping removes 0 bases from V and 4 bases from J, with 5 as the unmatched junction base count. The CDR3 has 17 amino acids, counting the end cysteine and phenylalanine. The read is trimmed to its CDR3 DNA, 51 bases read in frame from base 1. The rearranged segments are TRBV5-4 and TRBJ1-6, with 9 middle bases fitting TRBD1. This receptor was obtained from a human donor in good health (CMV status not recorded). Some clones in this sample may be carry-over from other donors' samples. The material was cultured PBMCs, obtained from culture after CMV antigen stimulation. The nucleotide sequence reads as follows: TGTGCCAGCAGCTTGGACAGGGGGCGCGGTTATAATTCACCCCTCCACTTT. The resulting protein is CASSLDRGRGYNSPLHF.